Sequencing of this TCR beta chain was carried out in a study of T cells expressing NK-cell markers. As for the study in general: Researchers got TCR beta repertoires out of sorted CD3+CD56+NKG2C+, CD3+CD56+NKG2C- and CD3+CD56-NKG2C+ T cells. Seven donors tested HCMV-seropositive and one tested seronegative among the eight sequenced. Study results and limitations: The same clonotypes also predominated in the CD3+CD56-NKG2C+ fraction of a handful of donors. Top CD8+ clonotypes included the dominant CD3+CD56+NKG2C+ clonotypes in six donors.

TCRdb re-called the 5' RACE reads and catalogs CDR3 proteins one per entry, DNA excluded. The sample has 130,000 to 150,000 distinct CDR3 sequences. Germline CDR1 LGHDT, CDR2 YNNKEL (reference sequence). CDR3 length equals 16 residues. Note on this clonotype: As yet, its antigen is unknown.

The sequencing input was blood T cells: a sorted CD56 or NKG2C T cell subset, CD4+ or CD8+ T cells, or bulk PBMC T cells (not recorded which). This TCR was sampled from a man aged 18 to 29 in good health. This sequence joins TRBV3-1 and TRBJ2-7; TCRdb gives TRBD2 as the D gene, but with no DNA this cannot be confirmed. The CDR3 sequence: CASSRPGVAGGYEQYF.